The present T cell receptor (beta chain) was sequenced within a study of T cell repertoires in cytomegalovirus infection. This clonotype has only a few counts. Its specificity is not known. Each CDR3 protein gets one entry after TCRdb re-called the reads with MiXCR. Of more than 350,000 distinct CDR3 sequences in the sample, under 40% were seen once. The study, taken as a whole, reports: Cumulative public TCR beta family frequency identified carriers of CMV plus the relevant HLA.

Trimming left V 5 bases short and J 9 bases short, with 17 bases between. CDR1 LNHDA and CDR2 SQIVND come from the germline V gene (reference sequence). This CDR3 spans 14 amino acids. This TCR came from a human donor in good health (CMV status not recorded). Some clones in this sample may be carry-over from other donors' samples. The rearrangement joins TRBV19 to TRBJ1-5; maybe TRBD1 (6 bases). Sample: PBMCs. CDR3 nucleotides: TGTGCCAGTAGTTCCGGGACACAAACTATGCCCCAGCATTTT. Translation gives CASSSGTQTMPQHF.